The rows below give T cell receptor beta chains drawn from one sample of a study of cytomegalovirus exposure and HLA in healthy donors. The assay was immunoSEQ multiplex PCR, and TCRdb's table has in-frame clones only and misses some. The repertoire includes 200,000 to 250,000 clones, 70% of them detected once, and about 2.8% sits in the top ten. Source material: PBMCs. Receptors were obtained from a man aged 35-49 years in good health and CMV-seropositive. Both conserved end residues are part of each CDR3. D genes are given only for firm matches.

length: 15; V: TRBV5-1; J: TRBJ1-1; D: TRBD1; CDR3: CASSSPTGGTREAFF
length: 12; V: TRBV6-5; J: TRBJ1-5; D: .; CDR3: CASSPTGGSQHF
length: 15; V: TRBV7-2; J: TRBJ2-3; D: .; CDR3: CASSSTGVSTDTQYF
length: 16; V: TRBV5-4; J: TRBJ1-6; D: .; CDR3: CASSLITDRGNSPLHF
length: 15; V: TRBV5-1; J: TRBJ2-7; D: .; CDR3: CASSLDGGRSYEQYF
length: 16; V: TRBV4-2; J: TRBJ2-7; D: TRBD2; CDR3: CASSRAGTSGTYEQYF
length: 15; V: TRBV25-1; J: TRBJ1-6; D: .; CDR3: CASSEEAAANSPLHF
length: 18; V: TRBV19; J: TRBJ1-6; D: TRBD1; CDR3: CASNPGQGAQAGQSPLHF
length: 16; V: TRBV6-5; J: TRBJ2-1; D: TRBD2; CDR3: CASSYSSGLGINEQFF
length: 16; V: TRBV4-2; J: TRBJ2-3; D: TRBD2; CDR3: CASSRTSGSQADTQYF
length: 14; V: TRBV5-4; J: TRBJ2-7; D: .; CDR3: CASSFGAATYEQYF
length: 13; V: TRBV29-1; J: TRBJ1-4; D: .; CDR3: CSVSGLANEKLFF
length: 13; V: TRBV19; J: TRBJ1-2; D: .; CDR3: CASSYTDLYGYTF
length: 10; V: TRBV6-5; J: TRBJ2-7; D: .; CDR3: CASTGDEQYF
length: 15; V: TRBV5-1; J: TRBJ2-7; D: .; CDR3: CASSSGDRMAYEQYF
length: 18; V: TRBV7-2; J: TRBJ1-2; D: .; CDR3: CASSPESTGPGSVAGYTF
length: 20; V: TRBV5-4; J: TRBJ2-2; D: TRBD2; CDR3: CASSLGLAGGKRGNTGELFF
length: 12; V: TRBV9; J: TRBJ1-1; D: .; CDR3: CASSPIGTEAFF
length: 13; V: TRBV6-6; J: TRBJ2-7; D: .; CDR3: CASSYGASYEQYF
length: 14; V: TRBV2; J: TRBJ2-7; D: TRBD1; CDR3: CASSAGTGDYEQYF
length: 14; V: TRBV7-2; J: TRBJ1-6; D: TRBD1; CDR3: CASSLTQGTRPLHF
length: 18; V: TRBV28; J: TRBJ1-1; D: TRBD1; CDR3: CASSPHWTGPRMNTEAFF
length: 17; V: TRBV5-1; J: TRBJ2-3; D: TRBD2; CDR3: CASSLGLAGGPTDTQYF
length: 14; V: TRBV7-2; J: TRBJ1-2; D: .; CDR3: CASSTREGIYGYTF
length: 15; V: TRBV29-1; J: TRBJ2-7; D: TRBD1; CDR3: CSVEGTGGSSYEQYF
length: 14; V: TRBV6-5; J: TRBJ2-3; D: .; CDR3: CASSLLPGADTQYF
length: 14; V: TRBV6-6; J: TRBJ1-1; D: .; CDR3: CASSYSGGGTEAFF
length: 17; V: TRBV5-6; J: TRBJ2-1; D: TRBD2; CDR3: CASSLEASGGARNEQFF
length: 22; V: TRBV7-6; J: TRBJ1-5; D: TRBD1; CDR3: CASSFLPGVGRGQGRSNQPQHF
length: 13; V: TRBV5-1; J: TRBJ1-4; D: TRBD1; CDR3: CASQGQPNEKLFF
length: 13; V: TRBV10-3; J: TRBJ1-1; D: TRBD1; CDR3: CAISEGRGSEAFF
length: 15; V: TRBV11-3; J: TRBJ2-3; D: .; CDR3: CASSPRTASTDTQYF
length: 14; V: TRBV15; J: TRBJ2-7; D: .; CDR3: CATSREGLTYEQYF
length: 14; V: TRBV5-6; J: TRBJ1-2; D: .; CDR3: CASSFVQGLGGYTF
length: 14; V: TRBV6-6; J: TRBJ1-3; D: .; CDR3: CASSYSLRPDTIYF
length: 12; V: TRBV18; J: TRBJ1-1; D: .; CDR3: CASSPARAEAFF
length: 11; V: TRBV20-1; J: TRBJ2-1; D: TRBD2; CDR3: CSSLGEGEQFF
length: 15; V: TRBV15; J: TRBJ2-7; D: .; CDR3: CATSRGRGAQYEQYF
length: 15; V: TRBV27; J: TRBJ2-1; D: .; CDR3: CASKKTASSYNEQFF
length: 14; V: TRBV6-1; J: TRBJ2-7; D: TRBD1; CDR3: CASSRTGSSYEQYF
length: 16; V: TRBV5-6; J: TRBJ2-5; D: TRBD1; CDR3: CASSLRLGTERETQYF
length: 14; V: TRBV5-1; J: TRBJ2-3; D: .; CDR3: CASSLGLITDTQYF
length: 12; V: TRBV2; J: TRBJ2-7; D: TRBD1; CDR3: CASASVWGTERF
length: 13; V: TRBV6-5; J: .; D: .; CDR3: CASSYPGLREQYF
length: 14; V: TRBV10-3; J: TRBJ1-4; D: .; CDR3: CAISAESTNEKLFF
length: 13; V: TRBV9; J: TRBJ1-2; D: .; CDR3: CASSPDFSYGYTF
length: 16; V: TRBV13; J: TRBJ2-2; D: TRBD1; CDR3: CASSSTGAGNTGELFF
length: 14; V: TRBV19; J: TRBJ1-4; D: TRBD1; CDR3: CASRRQGGNEKLFF
length: 16; V: TRBV7-9; J: TRBJ1-4; D: TRBD1; CDR3: CASSRQGPDLNEKLFF
length: 13; V: TRBV4-1; J: TRBJ2-7; D: .; CDR3: CASSQEGRAEQYF
length: 14; V: TRBV6-6; J: TRBJ2-2; D: .; CDR3: CATIMEGRSRELFF
length: 13; V: TRBV19; J: TRBJ2-7; D: .; CDR3: CASRGGVSYEQYF